The T cell receptor beta chain described here comes from a study of CD8 T cells in Susac syndrome. V was shortened by 6 bases and J by 2 bases, with 19 bases between the two germline ends. Germline assignment: CDR1 SEHNR and CDR2 FQNEAQ (reference sequence). The CDR3 covers 16 residues. The authors reverse transcribed roughly 0.5 to 1 ug RNA with random hexamers. immunoSEQ multiplex PCR amplified TCR beta CDR3 across 54 Vbeta, 13 Jbeta. TCRdb itself ran the immunoSEQ multiplex PCR reads through MiXCR, one entry per CDR3 protein. The sample records about 290,000 distinct CDR3 sequences, 65% to 90% being singletons.

The TCR was taken from a human donor with multiple sclerosis. V gene TRBV7-9 combines with J gene TRBJ2-5, with D perhaps TRBD2 (6 bases). Sequenced input: CD8+ T cells from PBMCs. In DNA form, the CDR3 reads TGTGCCAGCAGGTTGGGCTTCGGAGGGGCTCAAGAGACCCAGTACTTC. Its translation: CASRLGFGGAQETQYF.